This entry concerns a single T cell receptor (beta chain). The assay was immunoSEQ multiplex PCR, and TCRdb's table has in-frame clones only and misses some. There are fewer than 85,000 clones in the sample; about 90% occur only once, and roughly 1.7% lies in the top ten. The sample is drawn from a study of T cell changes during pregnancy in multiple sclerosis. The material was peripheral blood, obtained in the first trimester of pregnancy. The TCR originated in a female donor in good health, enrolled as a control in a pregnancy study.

The CDR3 DNA reads as TGTGCCAGCAGCGGGAGACTAGCGGTCTTCAATGAGCAGTTCTTC. Translation: CASSGRLAVFNEQFF. This rearrangement joins TRBV11-2 to TRBJ2-1, with 9 bases lining up with TRBD2. The CDR3 extends over 15 amino acids. The V gene's germline CDR1 is SGHAT and CDR2 FQNNGV. J gave up 6 bases and V 5 bases, and 8 bases lay outside the gene matches.